The entry below describes one T cell receptor (beta chain). Its cognate antigen is unknown. These data originate in a study of cytomegalovirus exposure and HLA in healthy donors. Overall study context: Tens of millions of unique TCR sequences came from HLA-typed donors in an early release.

Germline CDR1 MNHNS, CDR2 SASEGT. V lost 3 bases, J lost 1 base, and 12 bases lay in between. This CDR3 comprises 15 residues. PCR amplification relied on 60 Vbeta primers (plus 13 Jbeta primers). Produced via immunoSEQ multiplex PCR; TCRdb's table is partial and in-frame only. The repertoire includes some 80,000 clones, under 80% of them detected once, and 1.5% to 2% sits in the top ten. General observations from the study: CMV serostatus alone was available as immune exposure information. Reported performance of the classifier showed diagnosis of cytomegalovirus status with high specificity and sensitivity.

The clonotype originates from a man aged 35 to 55 in good health and CMV-seronegative. Specimen: PBMCs. J is TRBJ1-1 and V is TRBV6-1, with a possible D match to TRBD1 (5 bases). The CDR3 DNA is TGTGCCAGCAGTGACTGGGCAGGGCCGAACACTGAAGCTTTCTTT. Translating it yields CASSDWAGPNTEAFF.